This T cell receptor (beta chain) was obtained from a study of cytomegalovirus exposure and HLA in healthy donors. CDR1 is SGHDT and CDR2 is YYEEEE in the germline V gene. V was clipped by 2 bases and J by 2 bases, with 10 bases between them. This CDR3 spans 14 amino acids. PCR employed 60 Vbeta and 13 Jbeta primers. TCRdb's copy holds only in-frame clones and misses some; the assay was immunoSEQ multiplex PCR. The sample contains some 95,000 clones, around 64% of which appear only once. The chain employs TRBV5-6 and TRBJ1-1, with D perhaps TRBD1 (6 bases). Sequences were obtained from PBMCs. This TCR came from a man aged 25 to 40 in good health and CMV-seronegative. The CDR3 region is CASSLRTANTEAFF. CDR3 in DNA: TGTGCCAGCAGCTTAAGGACAGCAAACACTGAAGCTTTCTTT.